The rows below give T cell receptor beta chains drawn from one sample of a study of T cell repertoires in cytomegalovirus infection. Their antigens are not known. TCRdb redid the calling of the reads with MiXCR, one entry per CDR3 protein. The table shows just under 500,000 distinct CDR3 sequences, with roughly a third occurring only once. The source material was cultured PBMCs, sampled from culture after CMV antigen stimulation. The source is a human donor in good health (CMV status not recorded). Some clones in this sample may be carry-over from other donors' samples. Each CDR3 is given with its conserved first and last residue. A D gene is named only where the DNA matches it firmly. Size is stated for part of the rows, as once, few or many counts, or as a class when the clone is expanded.

TRBV7-2	once	TRBD2	TRBJ2-1	TGTGCCAGCAGCCTCTCTAGCGGGAGCGCGTATGGGCAGTTCTTC	CASSLSSGSAYGQFF
TRBV7-2	many	TRBD1	TRBJ2-7	TGTGCCAGCAGCTTAGCCGGGACAGGGATAGTCTACGAGCAGTACTTC	CASSLAGTGIVYEQYF
TRBV7-6	many	TRBD2	TRBJ2-1	TGTGCCAGCAGCTTAGAAGCTAGCGGGAGCTCCTACAATGAGCAGTTCTTC	CASSLEASGSSYNEQFF
TRBV9	-	-	TRBJ1-2	TGTGCCAGCAGCGTCGAGGGGGACTATGGCTACACCTTC	CASSVEGDYGYTF
TRBV7-2	-	-	TRBJ2-3	TGTGCCAGCAGCTTAGGCCCCGACACAGATACGCAGTATTTT	CASSLGPDTDTQYF
TRBV19	few	-	TRBJ2-7	TGTGCCAGTAAAGGCACTCGAAGCTCCTACGAGCAGTACTTC	CASKGTRSSYEQYF
TRBV10-3	-	-	TRBJ2-3	TGTGCCATCAGAGATCAGGGGACTAGCACAGATACGCAGTATTTT	CAIRDQGTSTDTQYF
TRBV11-2	-	TRBD1	TRBJ1-2	TGTGCCAGCAGCTCACTAAAATCCGGGACAGGGCATCAGGGCTACACCTTC	CASSSLKSGTGHQGYTF
TRBV4-3	-	-	TRBJ2-3	TGCGCCAGCAGCCAAGAGGCGGGGCTCGATACGCAGTATTTT	CASSQEAGLDTQYF
TRBV7-2	many	-	TRBJ2-1	TGTGCCAGCAGCCGAACGACGGGGCGATACAATGAGCAGTTCTTC	CASSRTTGRYNEQFF
TRBV5-4	-	-	TRBJ2-2	TGTGCCAGCAGCGTGATGGGGGAGCTGTTTTTT	CASSVMGELFF
TRBV6-5	many	-	TRBJ1-6	TGTGCCAGCAGTTACGGGCAAACGGGGAATTCACCCCTCCACTTT	CASSYGQTGNSPLHF
TRBV10-3	-	-	TRBJ2-3	TGTGCCATCAGTGAGGAGGCAGATACGCAGTATTTT	CAISEEADTQYF
TRBV15	-	TRBD2	TRBJ2-3	TGTGCCACCAGCAGACCCAGGACTAGCGGGAGTGCAGATACGCAGTATTTT	CATSRPRTSGSADTQYF